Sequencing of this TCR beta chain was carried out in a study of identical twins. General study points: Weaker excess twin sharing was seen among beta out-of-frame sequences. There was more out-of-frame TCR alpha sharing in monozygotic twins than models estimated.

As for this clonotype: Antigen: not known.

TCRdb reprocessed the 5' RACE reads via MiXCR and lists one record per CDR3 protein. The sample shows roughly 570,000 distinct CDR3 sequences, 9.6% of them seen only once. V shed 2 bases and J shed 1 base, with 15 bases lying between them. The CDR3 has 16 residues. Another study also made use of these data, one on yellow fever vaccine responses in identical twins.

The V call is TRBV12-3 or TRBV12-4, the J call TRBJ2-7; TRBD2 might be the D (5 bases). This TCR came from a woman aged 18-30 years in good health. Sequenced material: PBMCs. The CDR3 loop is CASSLPRGGRSYEQYF. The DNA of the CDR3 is TGTGCCAGCAGTTTACCCCGTGGAGGTAGATCCTACGAGCAGTACTTC.